This T cell receptor (beta chain) was identified during a study of blood T cell repertoires in COVID-19. The wider study: The cDNA or gDNA used as material had been derived from T cells, B-cell-depleted T cells, or PBMCs.

The CDR3 has 15 amino acids. Germline loops: CDR1 MDHEN, CDR2 SYDVKM. V lost 4 bases to trimming and J lost 10 bases; unmatched junction nucleotides: 8. Under the authors' procedure: Reference gene primers were amplified, and this amplification served to estimate nucleated cell counts. Sequenced by immunoSEQ multiplex PCR; TCRdb stores in-frame clones only, minus some. V and J calls and clone size are those listed in that table; D and trimming were worked out from the DNA. Seen here are 200,000 to 250,000 clones, 92% observed once, and the top ten hold around 0.83%. The material sequenced was peripheral blood. This TCR was sampled from a man between 25 and 39 years old with COVID-19, enrolled during active disease. The chain employs TRBV28 and TRBJ1-6, with 9 positions matching TRBD1. CDR3 DNA sequence: TGTGCCAGCAGTTCCCGGACAGGGGTAAACTCACCCCTCCACTTT. Its protein product is CASSSRTGVNSPLHF.